The 25 T cell receptor beta chains presented below share a single source sample, sequenced in a study of T cell repertoires in cytomegalovirus infection. Antigens for these TCRs are unknown. A single record per CDR3 protein comes from TCRdb applying MiXCR to the reads. Of tens of thousands of distinct CDR3 sequences listed, about 40% are singletons. The sample was CD8+ T cells from cultured PBMCs, taken from culture after CMV antigen stimulation. Source of these receptors: a human donor in good health (CMV status not recorded). Some clones in this sample may be carry-over from other donors' samples.

V gene TRBV28 combines with J gene TRBJ2-6; no clear D. The CDR3 consists of 14 residues. Trimming took 5 bases from V and 2 from J, leaving 7 bases between them. The germline V gene encodes CDR1 MDHEN and CDR2 SYDVKM. CDR3 nucleotide sequence: TGTGCCAGCAGTAATGAGGCTGGGGCCAACGTCCTGACTTTC. Its protein product is CASSNEAGANVLTF. The full variable domain, rest sourced from reference TRBV28 and TRBJ2-6, is DVKVTQSSRYLVKRTGEKVFLECVQDMDHENMFWYRQDPGLGLRLIYFSYDVKMKEKGDIPEGYSVSREKKERFSLILESASTNQTSMYLCASSNEAGANVLTFGAGSRLTVL.

This clonotype occurred a few times. The rearrangement links TRBV19 to TRBJ2-1; TRBD1 matches 10 bases. This CDR3 region has 17 residues. CDR1 LNHDA and CDR2 SQIVND come from the germline V gene (reference sequence). J gave up 4 bases and V 4 bases, and 10 bases lay outside the gene matches. CDR3 loop: CASSNRGQGRRYNEQFF. CDR3 nucleotides: TGTGCCAGTAGTAACCGGGGACAGGGGAGGCGGTACAATGAGCAGTTCTTC.

This clonotype was seen a handful of times. This chain links TRBV4-1 with TRBJ1-1; D remains unclear. Trimming took off 0 bases at V and 2 bases at J, with 7 bases between the two ends. CDR3 length equals 14 residues. Germline CDR1 MGHRA, CDR2 YSYEKL. CDR3 sequence reads: CASSQEGGNTEAFF. CDR3 nucleotide sequence: TGCGCCAGCAGCCAAGAAGGCGGAAACACTGAAGCTTTCTTT.

The chain combines TRBV9 with TRBJ2-1; D is undetermined. The CDR3 loop spans 14 amino acids. Trimming took 2 bases from V and 8 from J, leaving 14 bases between them. Germline V gene lookup returns CDR1 SGDLS and CDR2 YYNGEE. Here the CDR3 reads CASSVQGYGDEQFF. The CDR3 DNA follows: TGTGCCAGCAGCGTGCAAGGGTACGGCGATGAGCAGTTCTTC. Filled out from reference TRBV9 and TRBJ2-1, the complete variable domain reads DSGVTQTPKHLITATGQRVTLRCSPRSGDLSVYWYQQSLDQGLQFLIQYYNGEERAKGNILERFSAQQFPDLHSELNLSSLELGDSALYFCASSVQGYGDEQFFGPGTRLTVL.

The V and J genes are TRBV29-1 and TRBJ2-7, with TRBD2 as a possible D gene (6 bases). From germline, CDR1 is SQVTM and CDR2 ANQGSEA. V was trimmed by 1 base and J by 2 bases, leaving 9 bases between them. The CDR3 consists of 13 residues. This CDR3 is CSVEGGGTYEQYF. The CDR3 DNA sequence: TGCAGCGTTGAAGGGGGAGGAACCTACGAGCAGTACTTC.

This clonotype appeared once. The chain carries TRBV6-4 and TRBJ2-3; D tentatively reads TRBD1 or TRBD2 (6 bases each). CDR1 and CDR2 (germline): MRHNA, SNTAGT. This CDR3 has 13 amino acids. V dropped 5 bases and J dropped 2 bases, with 8 bases sitting between them. The CDR3 nucleotides read TGTGCCAGCAGTCCGGGGGCCACAGATACGCAGTATTTT. Encoded protein: CASSPGATDTQYF.

The table lists this clonotype with a few counts. V and J are TRBV19 and TRBJ2-5; D is possibly TRBD1 or TRBD2 (6 bases each). V shed 7 bases and J shed 7 bases, with 19 bases lying between them. The germline V gene encodes CDR1 LNHDA and CDR2 SQIVND (reference sequence). The CDR3 runs 14 residues. DNA for the CDR3: TGTGCCAGTACCAATGGGGGGCGGGGAGCGACCCAGTACTTC. Residues: CASTNGGRGATQYF.

J is TRBJ2-7 and V is TRBV29-1, with 7 bases aligning to TRBD1. The V and J ends lost 3 bases and 3 bases, in that order; junction bases with no gene match: 5. The CDR3 sequence is 13 residues long. The germline CDR1 and CDR2 sequences are SQVTM and ANQGSEA. CDR3 sequence (DNA): TGCAGCGTTGAGGGGGACAGCTTCTACGAGCAGTACTTC. The encoded protein is CSVEGDSFYEQYF.

The V gene is TRBV29-1, the J gene TRBJ1-2; D call uncertain. Germline V CDR1 and CDR2: SQVTM, ANQGSEA. CDR3 size: 12 residues. Trimming took off 3 bases at V and 4 bases at J, with 9 bases between the two ends. The CDR3 nucleotides read TGCAGCGTTGATGAGCTGGGCTATGGCTACACCTTC. This codes for CSVDELGYGYTF.

The rearrangement joins TRBV7-2 to TRBJ2-1; D remains unclear. Germline V lookup: CDR1 SGHTA, CDR2 FQGNSA. Trimming stripped 6 bases from V and 4 bases from J, with 7 bases between. This CDR3 contains 12 residues. CDR3 sequence (DNA): TGTGCCAGCAGTCATGAGTACAATGAGCAGTTCTTC. Residues: CASSHEYNEQFF.

A few counts support this clonotype. This rearrangement joins TRBV7-9 to TRBJ2-5; TRBD1 is a possible D gene (5 bases). V was clipped by 3 bases and J by 5 bases, with 13 bases between them. Per the germline V gene, CDR1 is SEHNR and CDR2 is FQNEAQ (reference sequence). This CDR3 region has 14 residues. In nucleotides, the CDR3 is TGTGCCAGCAGCTTTTCGCAGGGAAAGGAGACCCAGTACTTC. Its translation: CASSFSQGKETQYF.

This clonotype occurred a few times. The V gene is TRBV5-1, the J gene TRBJ1-6, with D tentatively TRBD1 (6 bases). The CDR3 sequence is 15 residues long. V dropped 2 bases and J dropped 10 bases, with 16 bases sitting between them. CDR1 and CDR2 from the germline V gene are SGHRS and YFSETQ. As DNA, the CDR3 is TGCGCCAGCAGCTTCTGGGGGCCTCTCCCCTCACCCCTCCACTTT. It translates to CASSFWGPLPSPLHF.

V is TRBV2 and J is TRBJ1-2; D is possibly TRBD1 (5 bases). CDR3 size: 14 residues. CDR1 is SNHLY and CDR2 is FYNNEI in the germline V gene. V shed 0 bases and J shed 4 bases, with 9 bases lying between them. The CDR3 is CASSEAGASYGYTF. CDR3 coding DNA: TGTGCCAGCAGTGAAGCTGGGGCTTCCTATGGCTACACCTTC.

V usage is TRBV5-1 and J usage is TRBJ1-1; D remains ambiguous. Germline assignment: CDR1 SGHRS and CDR2 YFSETQ. V was clipped by 2 bases and J by 4 bases, with 12 bases between them. The CDR3 consists of 14 residues. The CDR3 protein is CASSFGSGSTEAFF. Written as DNA, the CDR3 is TGCGCCAGCAGCTTCGGGTCGGGGAGCACTGAAGCTTTCTTT. Drawing the rest from reference TRBV5-1 and TRBJ1-1, the complete variable domain is KAGVTQTPRYLIKTRGQQVTLSCSPISGHRSVSWYQQTPGQGLQFLFEYFSETQRNKGNFPGRFSGRQFSNSRSEMNVSTLELGDSALYLCASSFGSGSTEAFFGQGTRLTVV.

The genes are TRBV4-1 and TRBJ2-2; D is unclear. The CDR3 contains 18 residues. The V gene lost 4 bases and the J gene lost 0 bases, with 18 bases spanning the gap. In germline, CDR1 is MGHRA, CDR2 YSYEKL. The CDR3 is CASSRAVPASSNTGELFF. CDR3 sequence (DNA): TGCGCCAGCAGCCGGGCGGTACCGGCCTCCTCGAACACCGGGGAGCTGTTTTTT.

This chain connects TRBV6-6 to TRBJ2-1; 9 bases are a match to TRBD1. The germline CDR1 and CDR2 sequences are MNHNY and SVGAGI (reference sequence). Trimming cost V 0 bases and J 1 base; bases outside gene matches: 10. CDR3 length: 19 residues. CDR3 sequence reads: CASSYSGQGGSWSYNEQFF. The CDR3 DNA reads as TGTGCCAGCAGTTACTCGGGACAGGGTGGTTCCTGGTCCTACAATGAGCAGTTCTTC.

This chain joins TRBV4-1 and TRBJ2-1; 10 positions match TRBD2. V was pared by 0 bases and J by 5 bases, with 4 bases of the junction left unmatched. CDR1 is MGHRA, CDR2 YSYEKL, per germline. The length of the CDR3 is 16 residues. The DNA for the CDR3 is TGCGCCAGCAGCCAAGAGTCCCTAGCGGGGGACAATGAGCAGTTCTTC. This gives the protein CASSQESLAGDNEQFF.

This rearrangement joins TRBV7-6 to TRBJ2-1; no clear D. V was pared by 3 bases and J by 4 bases, with 7 bases between. CDR1 SGHVS and CDR2 FNYEAQ come from the germline V gene. The length of the CDR3 is 13 residues. The CDR3 DNA follows: TGTGCCAGCAGCTTCGGGCGGTACAATGAGCAGTTCTTC. Encoded protein: CASSFGRYNEQFF. The whole variable domain, remainder taken from reference TRBV7-6 and TRBJ2-1, is GAGVSQSPRYKVTKRGQDVALRCDPISGHVSLYWYRQALGQGPEFLTYFNYEAQQDKSGLPNDRFSAERPEGSISTLTIQRTEQRDSAMYRCASSFGRYNEQFFGPGTRLTVL.

The chain couples TRBV27 to TRBJ1-1; D is perhaps TRBD1 (5 bases). The germline gives CDR1 MNHEY, CDR2 SMNVEV (reference sequence). Between the trimmed V and J ends, which lost 2 bases and 2 bases, there was a span of 9 bases. The CDR3 sequence is 14 residues long. CDR3 DNA: TGTGCCAGCAGTTTAGCCAGGGAAAACACTGAAGCTTTCTTT. It codes for CASSLARENTEAFF.

The rearrangement links TRBV20-1 to TRBJ2-7; 13 bases fit TRBD2. J was trimmed by 2 bases and V by 6 bases; bases with no gene match: 16. The germline CDR1 and CDR2 sequences are DFQATT and SNEGSKA (reference sequence). The CDR3 is 18 residues long. The CDR3 coding sequence is TGCAGTGCCGGACGCATTTCAATGACTAGCGGGGGGACCTACGAGCAGTACTTC. It translates to CSAGRISMTSGGTYEQYF.

This clonotype showed up many times. CDR3 sequence reads: CASSSGPPRSYNEQFF. The CDR3, as DNA: TGTGCCAGCAGCTCGGGACCTCCCCGCTCCTACAATGAGCAGTTCTTC. The V gene is TRBV7-2, the J gene TRBJ2-1, with D possibly being TRBD1 or TRBD2 (5 bases each). The CDR3 totals 16 residues. Germline V gene data show CDR1 as SGHTA and CDR2 as FQGNSA. With 4 bases removed from V and 0 bases from J, the gap between germline ends came to 13 bases.

This chain uses TRBV6-5 with TRBJ1-4; D call uncertain. The germline V and J ends were trimmed by 5 bases and 1 base, with 8 bases remaining between them. CDR1 is MNHEY and CDR2 is SVGAGI in the germline V gene. This CDR3 comprises 14 residues. The CDR3 DNA is TGTGCCAGCAGTCGTGACGGAACTAATGAAAAACTGTTTTTT. It is translated as CASSRDGTNEKLFF.

This clonotype came up once. This chain links TRBV6-1 with TRBJ2-7, with D possibly TRBD1 on 6 matching bases. The CDR3 runs 14 residues. Deletions cut 1 base from V and 3 bases from J, with 10 bases between. The germline gives CDR1 MNHNS, CDR2 SASEGT. The CDR3 spells CASSEEGEFYEQYF. In DNA, the CDR3 is TGTGCCAGCAGTGAAGAGGGGGAGTTCTACGAGCAGTACTTC.

V gene TRBV27 combines with J gene TRBJ2-7; D may be TRBD1 (5 bases). The CDR3 spans 13 residues. Deletions cut 2 bases from V and 6 bases from J, with 11 bases between. The germline CDR1 and CDR2 sequences are MNHEY and SMNVEV (reference sequence). This chain's CDR3 is CASSLIGQGEQYF. The CDR3 DNA follows: TGTGCCAGCAGTTTAATAGGGCAGGGCGAGCAGTACTTC.

This clonotype was seen many times. The chain is built from TRBV7-2 and TRBJ2-1; 7 nucleotides match TRBD2. Germline lookup yields CDR1 SGHTA and CDR2 FQGNSA. The CDR3 covers 15 residues. V trimming: 4 bases; J trimming: 5 bases; junction bases outside the gene matches: 8. The CDR3 sequence: CASSSSGAHNNEQFF. CDR3 bases: TGTGCCAGCAGCTCCAGCGGGGCCCACAACAATGAGCAGTTCTTC.